These 18 T cell receptor beta chains originate from one sample sequenced in a study of T cell responses to AZD1222 COVID-19 vaccine. TCRdb keeps only in-frame clones here, not all; method: immunoSEQ multiplex PCR. The sample includes fewer than 200,000 clones, around nine tenths of them seen just once. This specimen was peripheral blood, taken 28 days after the second AZD1222 dose. The source is an adult who received the AZD1222 COVID-19 vaccine.

The chain combines TRBV28 with TRBJ1-2; 8 bases are shared with TRBD1. This CDR3 contains 13 residues. The trim removed 5 bases at V and 6 bases at J, leaving 5 bases unmatched. Germline V gene sequence: CDR1 MDHEN, CDR2 SYDVKM. The CDR3 DNA follows: TGTGCCAGCAGTCCGGACAGGGCCCATGGCTACACCTTC. This codes for CASSPDRAHGYTF.

The chain links TRBV6-5 to TRBJ1-1, with 7 bases identical to TRBD1. The CDR3 length is 14 residues. Germline loops: CDR1 MNHEY, CDR2 SVGAGI. The J segment lost 4 bases and the V segment lost 6 bases, leaving 8 bases of the junction unmatched. CDR3 sequence reads: CASRQQGMGTEAFF. CDR3 nucleotide sequence: TGTGCCAGCAGGCAACAGGGGATGGGCACTGAAGCTTTCTTT.

This clone has only a few counts. This rearrangement joins TRBV28 to TRBJ2-7, with 10 bases aligning to TRBD2. V dropped 6 bases and J dropped 6; count of bases not matched to a gene: 11. Germline loops: CDR1 MDHEN, CDR2 SYDVKM. The CDR3 has 15 amino acids. Here the CDR3 reads CASSQWASGSSEQYF. Here the CDR3 DNA reads TGTGCCAGCAGCCAGTGGGCTAGCGGGAGTAGCGAGCAGTACTTC.

The chain uses TRBV7-9 and TRBJ2-1, with 8 bases lining up with TRBD1. The J segment lost 4 bases and the V segment lost 4 bases, leaving 12 bases of the junction unmatched. This CDR3 spans 17 amino acids. Germline values: CDR1 SEHNR, CDR2 FQNEAQ (reference sequence). CDR3 coding DNA: TGTGCCAGCAGCTCACGACAGGGGCCTCCTTTTTACAATGAGCAGTTCTTC. Translation: CASSSRQGPPFYNEQFF.

This clone was counted a single time. J is TRBJ1-5 and V is TRBV10-3; no clear D. V lost 2 bases, J lost 0 bases, and 2 bases lay in between. Germline CDR1 and CDR2: ENHRY and SYGVKD. The CDR3 covers 13 residues. CDR3 DNA: TGTGCCATCAGTGAGGTTAGCAATCAGCCCCAGCATTTT. Encoded protein: CAISEVSNQPQHF.

The sample holds a few counts of this clone. This rearrangement joins TRBV3-1 (or the pseudogene TRBV3-2) to TRBJ1-4; D possibly corresponds to TRBD1 (6 bases). Between the trimmed V and J ends, which lost 0 bases and 8 bases, there was a span of 13 bases. Germline V CDR1 and CDR2: LGHDT, YNNKEL (reference sequence). The CDR3 is 15 residues long. This CDR3 reads CASSQESGVGEKLFF. For the CDR3, the DNA is TGTGCCAGCAGCCAAGAGTCAGGGGTCGGGGAAAAACTGTTTTTT.

CDR3 bases: TGTGCCTGGAGCCGGGGGGGGACAGGGGTCCTGAACACTGAAGCTTTCTTT. This gives the protein CAWSRGGTGVLNTEAFF. The V gene is TRBV30, the J gene TRBJ1-1; 10 bases align to TRBD1. Germline V CDR1 and CDR2: GTSNPN, SVGIG (reference sequence). The CDR3 loop spans 17 amino acids. J was trimmed by 0 bases and V by 3 bases; bases with no gene match: 10.

The rearrangement uses TRBV5-6 and TRBJ1-1; D is unresolved. The CDR3 length is 15 residues. V was shortened by 1 base and J by 0 bases, with 10 bases between the two germline ends. Germline V lookup: CDR1 SGHDT, CDR2 YYEEEE. The CDR3 sequence is CASSLRGGMNTEAFF. The CDR3 DNA sequence: TGTGCCAGCAGCTTGCGGGGAGGGATGAACACTGAAGCTTTCTTT.

This clone was seen a single time. The chain couples TRBV28 to TRBJ1-1; 10 bases align to TRBD1. The CDR3 length is 15 residues. With 5 bases clipped from V and 5 bases from J, the junction kept 8 bases outside the gene matches. Germline V gene sequence: CDR1 MDHEN, CDR2 SYDVKM. The CDR3 loop reads CASSPWTGGDTEAFF. CDR3 nucleotides: TGTGCCAGCAGTCCCTGGACAGGGGGGGATACTGAAGCTTTCTTT.

This rearrangement joins TRBV28 to TRBJ1-4; 7 bases line up with TRBD1. V lost 6 bases to trimming and J lost 5 bases; unmatched junction nucleotides: 9. The length of the CDR3 is 15 residues. Germline V gene data show CDR1 as MDHEN and CDR2 as SYDVKM. CDR3 coding DNA: TGTGCCAGCAGAGCTTGGACAGGCGGGAATGAAAAACTGTTTTTT. It translates to CASRAWTGGNEKLFF.

This clone was seen a few times. The chain links TRBV3-1 (or the pseudogene TRBV3-2) to TRBJ2-5; D could derive from TRBD1 or TRBD2 (5 bases each). With 4 bases removed from V and 3 bases from J, the gap between germline ends came to 15 bases. This CDR3 contains 15 residues. Germline CDR1 and CDR2: LGHDT and YNNKEL (reference sequence). The CDR3 here is CASSLHGGTEETQYF. The CDR3 DNA sequence: TGTGCCAGCAGCCTCCACGGTGGGACGGAAGAGACCCAGTACTTC.

This clone was observed a single time. V usage is TRBV9 and J usage is TRBJ2-1, with TRBD2 matching 15 bases. This CDR3 has 16 residues. Trimming took 4 bases from V and 6 from J; bases not matched to a gene: 5. The germline gives CDR1 SGDLS, CDR2 YYNGEE. In DNA, the CDR3 is TGTGCCAGCAGCCCGAGGACTAGCGGGAGGGCCAATGAGCAGTTCTTC. Protein product: CASSPRTSGRANEQFF.

V gene TRBV5-8 combines with J gene TRBJ1-5; 7 nucleotides line up with TRBD1. This CDR3 has 13 residues. V lost 4 bases and J lost 7; bases outside the gene matches: 5. CDR1 is SGHTS, CDR2 YDEGEE, per germline. DNA of the CDR3: TGTGCCAGCAGCCCTACAGGGGACCAGCCCCAGCATTTT. Its protein product is CASSPTGDQPQHF. The entire variable domain, with the rest obtained from reference TRBV5-8 and TRBJ1-5, is as follows: EAGVTQSPTHLIKTRGQQATLRCSPISGHTSVYWYQQALGLGLQFLLWYDEGEERNRGNFPPRFSGRQFPNYSSELNVNALELEDSALYLCASSPTGDQPQHFGDGTRLSIL.

This clone was counted only a few times. The sample contains more than one DNA sequence encoding this CDR3. The chain carries TRBV5-4 and TRBJ2-5; TRBD2 agrees at 12 bases. CDR1 and CDR2 from the germline V gene are SGHNT and YYREEE (reference sequence). This CDR3 comprises 15 residues. The ends lost 2 bases at V and 5 bases at J; junction bases unmatched: 4. CDR3 in amino acids: CASSFLAGGGETQYF. CDR3 nucleotides: TGTGCCAGCAGCTTCCTAGCGGGAGGGGGGGAGACCCAGTACTTC. The entire variable domain, with the rest obtained from reference TRBV5-4 and TRBJ2-5, is as follows: ETGVTQSPTHLIKTRGQQVTLRCSSQSGHNTVSWYQQALGQGPQFIFQYYREEENGRGNFPPRFSGLQFPNYSSELNVNALELDDSALYLCASSFLAGGGETQYFGPGTRLLVL.

The count of this clone is one. The chain couples TRBV7-3 to TRBJ2-5; D possibly corresponds to TRBD2 (5 bases). The CDR3 extends over 13 amino acids. Trimming pared 5 bases from V and 5 bases from J, leaving 12 bases between. Germline CDR1 and CDR2: SGHTA and FQGTGA. CDR3 bases: TGTGCCAGCAGCCCAGGAGGCTGGGAGACCCAGTACTTC. Residues: CASSPGGWETQYF.

This chain links TRBV28 with TRBJ2-7, with 9 bases aligning to TRBD1. The CDR3 covers 15 residues. Germline CDR1 MDHEN, CDR2 SYDVKM. After removal of 3 bases from V and 2 bases from J, the junction contained 5 bases not matched to a gene. CDR3 in DNA: TGTGCCAGCAGTTTCTCCGGGACAGGGACCTACGAGCAGTACTTC. Its translation is CASSFSGTGTYEQYF.

CDR3 amino acids: CASSPSGDTQYF. In DNA, the CDR3 is TGTGCCAGCAGTCCGAGTGGAGATACGCAGTATTTT. This sequence joins TRBV11-3 and TRBJ2-3; D gene uncertain. V dropped 6 bases and J dropped 5 bases, with 9 bases sitting between them. This CDR3 has 12 residues. CDR1 and CDR2 from the germline V gene are SGHNT and YENEEA.

The chain uses TRBV5-4 and TRBJ1-1; TRBD1 might be the D (5 bases). The V gene lost 5 bases and the J gene lost 1 base, with 15 bases spanning the gap. CDR3 length: 15 amino acids. The V gene's germline CDR1 is SGHNT and CDR2 YYREEE (reference sequence). CDR3 DNA: TGTGCCAGCAGTCCCAGGGCCATTGGGAACACTGAAGCTTTCTTT. Translating it yields CASSPRAIGNTEAFF.